These T cell receptor beta chains were read from a single sample in a study of shared clonotypes between healthy human individuals. The repertoire was sequenced with immunoSEQ multiplex PCR; TCRdb's copy has only in-frame clones and lacks some. The data contain 2 million to 2.5 million clones, approximately 96% of them singletons. Sequencing was done on a sample of naive CD4+ T cells sorted from blood. The receptors here all came from a man in his late teens or twenties in good health. Each CDR3 is given with its conserved first and last residue. The D gene is left open where the match is weak. Clone size, where shown, is once, few, many, or a class for clones that have expanded.

j_call: TRBJ2-5
v_call: TRBV4-3
clone_size: few
d_call: TRBD1
cdr3_aa: CASSPRAGTGSTQYF
cdr3_nt: TGCGCCAGCAGCCCTCGAGCTGGGACAGGTTCGACCCAGTACTTC

j_call: TRBJ1-1
v_call: TRBV7-6
clone_size: .
d_call: .
cdr3_aa: CASSLALAGVNTEAFF
cdr3_nt: TGTGCCAGCAGCTTAGCGTTGGCAGGGGTGAACACTGAAGCTTTCTTT

j_call: TRBJ2-7
v_call: TRBV5-5
clone_size: .
d_call: .
cdr3_aa: CASSLANSYEQYF
cdr3_nt: TGTGCCAGCAGCTTGGCAAACTCCTACGAGCAGTACTTC

j_call: TRBJ2-3
v_call: TRBV30
clone_size: .
d_call: TRBD2
cdr3_aa: CAWSRGLAGSTDTQYF
cdr3_nt: TGTGCCTGGAGTAGGGGACTAGCGGGGAGCACAGATACGCAGTATTTT

j_call: TRBJ2-2
v_call: TRBV7-2
clone_size: .
d_call: TRBD1
cdr3_aa: CASSPWTGLPGELFF
cdr3_nt: TGTGCCAGCAGCCCTTGGACAGGGTTACCCGGGGAGCTGTTTTTT

j_call: TRBJ1-5
v_call: TRBV6-5
clone_size: .
d_call: .
cdr3_aa: CASKPGVNQPQHF
cdr3_nt: TGTGCCAGCAAGCCAGGGGTGAATCAGCCCCAGCATTTT

j_call: TRBJ1-3
v_call: TRBV7-2
clone_size: .
d_call: .
cdr3_aa: CASSLTGGAFSGNTIYF
cdr3_nt: TGTGCCAGCAGCTTAACAGGAGGGGCTTTCTCTGGAAACACCATATATTTT

j_call: TRBJ2-5
v_call: TRBV28
clone_size: .
d_call: .
cdr3_aa: CASSQHDRRAQETQYF
cdr3_nt: TGTGCCAGCAGCCAACATGACAGGCGGGCGCAAGAGACCCAGTACTTC

j_call: TRBJ2-1
v_call: TRBV10-3
clone_size: .
d_call: TRBD2
cdr3_aa: CAISDAGLGNSEQFF
cdr3_nt: TGTGCCATCAGTGATGCCGGACTAGGGAATTCTGAGCAGTTCTTC

j_call: TRBJ2-3
v_call: TRBV5-1
clone_size: once
d_call: TRBD2
cdr3_aa: CASSLGGGTDTQYF
cdr3_nt: TGCGCCAGCAGCTTGGGCGGGGGAACAGATACGCAGTATTTT

j_call: TRBJ1-4
v_call: TRBV30
clone_size: .
d_call: .
cdr3_aa: CAWSVYGGHLKEKLFF
cdr3_nt: TGTGCCTGGAGTGTTTACGGCGGGCACCTAAAAGAAAAACTGTTTTTT

j_call: TRBJ1-3
v_call: TRBV9
clone_size: once
d_call: .
cdr3_aa: CASSGIGGPGNTIYF
cdr3_nt: TGTGCCAGCAGCGGAATCGGGGGACCTGGAAACACCATATATTTT

j_call: TRBJ1-3
v_call: TRBV5-1
clone_size: .
d_call: .
cdr3_aa: CASSLAGASSGNTIYF
cdr3_nt: TGCGCCAGCAGCTTGGCAGGGGCCAGCTCTGGAAACACCATATATTTT

j_call: TRBJ2-3
v_call: TRBV7-9
clone_size: .
d_call: .
cdr3_aa: CASSPNRDGRTDTQYF
cdr3_nt: TGTGCCAGCAGCCCGAACCGGGACGGCCGCACAGATACGCAGTATTTT

j_call: TRBJ1-3
v_call: TRBV15
clone_size: .
d_call: .
cdr3_aa: CATSRERQSSGNTIYF
cdr3_nt: TGTGCCACCAGCAGAGAACGGCAGAGCTCTGGAAACACCATATATTTT

j_call: TRBJ1-1
v_call: TRBV2
clone_size: .
d_call: .
cdr3_aa: CASYEYIAAFF
cdr3_nt: TGTGCCAGCTACGAGTATATTGCGGCTTTCTTT

j_call: TRBJ1-6
v_call: TRBV7-2
clone_size: .
d_call: .
cdr3_aa: CASSLVGSQGTYNSPLHF
cdr3_nt: TGTGCCAGCAGCTTAGTTGGTTCGCAGGGCACCTATAATTCACCCCTCCACTTT

j_call: TRBJ1-4
v_call: TRBV11-2
clone_size: .
d_call: .
cdr3_aa: CASSPRGSRDEKLFF
cdr3_nt: TGTGCCAGCAGCCCCCGGGGCAGCAGAGATGAAAAACTGTTTTTT

j_call: TRBJ1-1
v_call: TRBV29-1
clone_size: .
d_call: .
cdr3_aa: CSVEEGGQEAFF
cdr3_nt: TGCAGCGTTGAAGAAGGGGGGCAGGAAGCTTTCTTT

j_call: TRBJ1-3
v_call: TRBV18
clone_size: .
d_call: .
cdr3_aa: CASSPPAGNAGNTIYF
cdr3_nt: TGTGCCAGCTCACCACCTGCAGGGAACGCTGGAAACACCATATATTTT

j_call: TRBJ2-3
v_call: TRBV7-2
clone_size: .
d_call: TRBD2
cdr3_aa: CASSLMSGKTDTQYF
cdr3_nt: TGTGCCAGCAGCTTAATGAGCGGGAAAACAGATACGCAGTATTTT

j_call: TRBJ1-2
v_call: TRBV27
clone_size: .
d_call: .
cdr3_aa: CASSFWQGYGYTF
cdr3_nt: TGTGCCAGCAGTTTCTGGCAGGGCTATGGCTACACCTTC

j_call: TRBJ2-7
v_call: TRBV18
clone_size: .
d_call: .
cdr3_aa: CASSLNPYEQYF
cdr3_nt: TGTGCCAGCTCACTGAACCCCTACGAGCAGTACTTC

j_call: TRBJ2-6
v_call: TRBV7-9
clone_size: .
d_call: .
cdr3_aa: CASSPPGTAGANVLTF
cdr3_nt: TGTGCCAGCAGCCCTCCGGGGACCGCTGGGGCCAACGTCCTGACTTTC

j_call: TRBJ1-5
v_call: TRBV6-5
clone_size: .
d_call: TRBD1
cdr3_aa: CASSQTGSGNQPQHF
cdr3_nt: TGTGCCAGCAGCCAGACAGGGTCGGGCAATCAGCCCCAGCATTTT

j_call: TRBJ1-1
v_call: TRBV11-3
clone_size: .
d_call: TRBD1
cdr3_aa: CASSQGGSRAFF
cdr3_nt: TGTGCCAGCAGCCAGGGGGGCAGTAGGGCTTTCTTT

j_call: TRBJ2-2
v_call: TRBV27
clone_size: .
d_call: .
cdr3_aa: CASNGVGARFGELFF
cdr3_nt: TGTGCCAGCAACGGTGTGGGGGCGCGTTTCGGGGAGCTGTTTTTT

j_call: TRBJ2-1
v_call: TRBV7-2
clone_size: .
d_call: TRBD2
cdr3_aa: CASSPGTSPNEQFF
cdr3_nt: TGTGCCAGCAGCCCTGGGACTAGCCCCAATGAGCAGTTCTTC

j_call: TRBJ2-7
v_call: TRBV5-1
clone_size: .
d_call: .
cdr3_aa: CASSPQGTEQYF
cdr3_nt: TGCGCCAGCAGCCCCCAGGGTACCGAGCAGTACTTC

j_call: TRBJ1-5
v_call: TRBV11-3
clone_size: .
d_call: .
cdr3_aa: CASSPTLPTGICNQPQHF
cdr3_nt: TGTGCCAGCAGCCCGACCCTTCCAACAGGGATATGCAATCAGCCCCAGCATTTT

j_call: TRBJ1-1
v_call: TRBV19
clone_size: .
d_call: .
cdr3_aa: CASSTTGRNTEAFF
cdr3_nt: TGTGCCAGTAGTACCACAGGGAGGAACACTGAAGCTTTCTTT

j_call: TRBJ1-5
v_call: TRBV19
clone_size: .
d_call: TRBD1
cdr3_aa: CASRARGTDSNQPQHF
cdr3_nt: TGTGCCAGTAGGGCCCGCGGGACAGATAGCAATCAGCCCCAGCATTTT

j_call: TRBJ2-3
v_call: TRBV7-2
clone_size: .
d_call: .
cdr3_aa: CASSLAYTQYF
cdr3_nt: TGTGCCAGCAGCCTAGCATACACGCAGTATTTT